This passage covers 24 T cell receptor beta chains from one sample sequenced in a study of blood T cell repertoires in COVID-19. Data came from immunoSEQ multiplex PCR; TCRdb stores just in-frame clones and leaves some out. The sample holds roughly 140,000 clones, 80% to 90% seen once. The sample consisted of peripheral blood. The receptors were sampled from a man between 60 and 75 years old with active or convalescent COVID-19.

The genes are TRBV7-9 and TRBJ2-1; 14 nucleotides agree with TRBD2. Germline lookup yields CDR1 SEHNR and CDR2 FQNEAQ (reference sequence). The CDR3 extends over 15 amino acids. V gave up 5 bases and J gave up 5 bases; unmatched junction bases: 2. CDR3 sequence (DNA): TGTGCCAGCAGCCGGGGACTAGCGGGGGACAATGAGCAGTTCTTC. Residues: CASSRGLAGDNEQFF.

The V and J genes are TRBV7-2 and TRBJ1-1; D may be TRBD1 (5 bases). The CDR3 is 15 residues long. Trimming cost V 0 bases and J 0 bases, with 8 bases left between them. CDR1 is SGHTA and CDR2 is FQGNSA in the germline V gene. The CDR3 nucleotides are TGTGCCAGCAGCTTAGCGGGGCGAATGAACACTGAAGCTTTCTTT. This sequence encodes CASSLAGRMNTEAFF.

V usage is TRBV14 and J usage is TRBJ1-1; the D gene is possibly TRBD1 (5 bases). The CDR3 length is 13 residues. Trimming removed 6 bases at V and 2 bases at J, with 10 bases between. Germline-derived CDR1 and CDR2 are SGHDN and FVKESK. CDR3 bases: TGTGCCAGCAGGGGCAGGGTAAACACTGAAGCTTTCTTT. This translates into CASRGRVNTEAFF. The whole variable domain, filled in from reference TRBV14 and TRBJ1-1, reads EAGVTQFPSHSVIEKGQTVTLRCDPISGHDNLYWYRRVMGKEIKFLLHFVKESKQDESGMPNNRFLAERTGGTYSTLKVQPAELEDSGVYFCASRGRVNTEAFFGQGTRLTVV.

This clone was counted between two and nine times. V usage is TRBV19 and J usage is TRBJ1-1; D perhaps matches TRBD1 (6 bases). The V and J ends lost 6 bases and 2 bases respectively, with 16 bases between them. CDR1 is LNHDA and CDR2 is SQIVND in the germline V gene (reference sequence). The CDR3 length is 15 residues. CDR3 sequence reads: CASRLRDTDNTEAFF. CDR3 sequence (DNA): TGTGCCAGTAGACTCCGGGACACGGACAACACTGAAGCTTTCTTT. The full variable domain, with the rest looked up from reference TRBV19 and TRBJ1-1, is DGGITQSPKYLFRKEGQNVTLSCEQNLNHDAMYWYRQDPGQGLRLIYYSQIVNDFQKGDIAEGYSVSREKKESFPLTVTSAQKNPTAFYLCASRLRDTDNTEAFFGQGTRLTVV.

The gene calls are TRBV5-4 and TRBJ2-5; 11 positions match TRBD2. The CDR3 runs to 16 residues. Germline CDR1 is SGHNT and CDR2 is YYREEE (reference sequence). The trim removed 0 bases at V and 5 bases at J, leaving 6 bases unmatched. This CDR3 is CASSLAGASGRETQYF. The CDR3 DNA reads as TGTGCCAGCAGCTTGGCCGGGGCTAGCGGGAGGGAGACCCAGTACTTC.

Remarks on this clone: One end of the junction varies from germline; a read error may be responsible. The chain combines TRBV11-3 with TRBJ2-1; TRBD2 matches at 11 bases. Germline values: CDR1 SGHNT, CDR2 YENEEA. The CDR3 contains 16 residues. The CDR3 region has the DNA TGTGCCAGCAGTTTAGGACTAGCGGGTTCCTACAATGAGCAGTTCTTC. Residues: CASSLGLAGSYNEQFF. Supplemented by reference TRBV11-3 and TRBJ2-1, the full variable domain reads EAGVVQSPRYKIIEKKQPVAFWCNPISGHNTLYWYLQNLGQGPELLIRYENEEAVDDSQLPKDRFSAERLKGVDSTLKIQPAELGDSAVYLCASSLGLAGSYNEQFFGPGTRLTVL.

This clone was seen once. The chain has TRBV6-5 and TRBJ1-1; perhaps TRBD1 as D (6 bases). Trimming stripped 6 bases from V and 8 bases from J, with 13 bases between. CDR1 and CDR2 (germline): MNHEY, SVGAGI. This CDR3 comprises 12 residues. In DNA, the CDR3 is TGTGCCAGCAGCACCCCCGGGACAGAAGCTTTCTTT. This encodes CASSTPGTEAFF.

The V and J genes are TRBV5-8 and TRBJ1-6; no clear D. The germline V and J ends were trimmed by 4 bases and 6 bases, with 14 bases remaining between them. The CDR3 is 15 residues long. Germline values: CDR1 SGHTS, CDR2 YDEGEE. The CDR3 spells CASSPIRSSNSPLHF. In DNA, the CDR3 is TGTGCCAGCAGCCCGATAAGAAGTAGTAATTCACCCCTCCACTTT.

V and J are TRBV19 and TRBJ1-1; TRBD1 is a possible D gene (5 bases). Per the germline V gene, CDR1 is LNHDA and CDR2 is SQIVND (reference sequence). The CDR3 loop spans 14 amino acids. Trimming shortened V by 1 base and J by 11 bases, and 17 bases separated the two germline ends. The CDR3 sequence is CASSIVGHRIGAFF. The CDR3 DNA reads as TGTGCCAGTAGTATAGTTGGCCACAGGATCGGGGCTTTCTTT.

The chain combines TRBV3-1 (or the pseudogene TRBV3-2) with TRBJ2-5, with a tentative D call TRBD2 (6 bases). This CDR3 spans 14 amino acids. V gave up 4 bases and J gave up 3 bases, with 12 bases separating them. CDR1 is LGHDT, CDR2 YNNKEL, per germline (reference sequence). The chain's CDR3 is CASSPRDFEETQYF. The CDR3 DNA sequence: TGTGCCAGCAGCCCTAGGGACTTCGAAGAGACCCAGTACTTC.

This chain connects TRBV19 to TRBJ1-1; 7 positions agree with TRBD1. Unmatched junction bases numbered 10, after V lost 3 bases and J lost 3 bases. Germline V lookup: CDR1 LNHDA, CDR2 SQIVND (reference sequence). CDR3 size: 16 residues. The CDR3: CASSMGQIPRDTEAFF. The DNA for the CDR3 is TGTGCCAGTAGTATGGGACAGATACCGAGGGACACTGAAGCTTTCTTT.

The chain couples TRBV7-9 to TRBJ1-6, with 8 nucleotides matching TRBD1. V lost 5 bases and J lost 6; bases outside the gene matches: 6. The CDR3 has 15 residues. Germline V gene sequence: CDR1 SEHNR, CDR2 FQNEAQ (reference sequence). CDR3 in DNA: TGTGCCAGCAGCAGTAGGACAGGGAGTAATTCACCCCTCCACTTT. This sequence encodes CASSSRTGSNSPLHF.

The V gene is TRBV2, the J gene TRBJ2-7; 8 bases fit TRBD1. Germline CDR1 reads SNHLY; CDR2 reads FYNNEI. The CDR3 totals 14 residues. V shed 6 bases and J 3 bases; nucleotides not matched to a gene: 7. The CDR3: CASSRQGNGYEQYF. The CDR3 DNA follows: TGTGCCAGCAGCCGACAGGGGAATGGCTACGAGCAGTACTTC.

V is TRBV19 and J is TRBJ1-2, with D tentatively TRBD1 (6 bases). Germline V gene lookup returns CDR1 LNHDA and CDR2 SQIVND (reference sequence). Trimming removed 3 bases from V and 7 bases from J, with 12 bases in between. This CDR3 spans 13 amino acids. CDR3 region: CASSIQGRGGYTF. Written as DNA, the CDR3 is TGTGCCAGTAGTATCCAGGGGAGGGGTGGCTACACCTTC.

This chain connects TRBV20-1 to TRBJ1-2; maybe TRBD1 (6 bases). Germline V gene lookup returns CDR1 DFQATT and CDR2 SNEGSKA (reference sequence). The V end was cut by 3 bases, the J end by 3 bases, with 11 bases between. CDR3 length: 13 amino acids. CDR3 bases: TGCAGTGCTAGTAGGGGGAGTGACTATGGCTACACCTTC. Its protein is CSASRGSDYGYTF.

The chain employs TRBV5-8 and TRBJ2-1; 7 bases line up with TRBD1. In germline, CDR1 is SGHTS, CDR2 YDEGEE. This CDR3 contains 17 residues. V lost 5 bases, J lost 1 base, and 12 bases stayed unmatched. The CDR3 loop is CASSLQTGSTSYNEQFF. The CDR3 DNA follows: TGTGCCAGCAGTCTCCAGACAGGGAGTACGTCCTACAATGAGCAGTTCTTC.

This clone was counted once. The chain couples TRBV7-2 to TRBJ2-1; D might be TRBD1 (6 bases). Between the trimmed V and J ends, which lost 2 bases and 6 bases, there was a span of 14 bases. The CDR3 runs to 15 residues. Germline V gene data show CDR1 as SGHTA and CDR2 as FQGNSA. CDR3 DNA: TGTGCCAGCAGCTTACTAACAGGGCTTGGCAATGAGCAGTTCTTC. It is translated as CASSLLTGLGNEQFF.

This clone was detected only once. This chain uses TRBV7-9 with TRBJ2-6; 7 bases align to TRBD1. The CDR3 has 19 amino acids. The germline gives CDR1 SEHNR, CDR2 FQNEAQ (reference sequence). V lost 3 bases, J lost 0 bases, and 11 bases stayed unmatched. CDR3 region: CASSFVGQSGNSGANVLTF. As DNA, the CDR3 is TGTGCCAGCAGCTTCGTGGGACAGTCGGGAAACTCTGGGGCCAACGTCCTGACTTTC.

The table lists this clone with a count of one. This chain uses TRBV18 with TRBJ1-4, with a possible D match to TRBD1 (5 bases). From germline, CDR1 is KGHSH and CDR2 LQKENI. V was cut by 1 base and J by 5 bases, with 14 bases left in between. The CDR3 contains 16 residues. CDR3 coding DNA: TGTGCCAGCTCACCACGATATGGGGCTCAAAATGAAAAACTGTTTTTT. Its translation is CASSPRYGAQNEKLFF.

The chain has TRBV4-3 and TRBJ2-2; 9 bases are a match to TRBD2. V was pared by 1 base and J by 6 bases, with 6 bases of the junction left unmatched. From germline, CDR1 is LGHNA and CDR2 YSLEER. This CDR3 region has 16 residues. The CDR3 sequence is CASSQVGGLAAGELFF. The CDR3 DNA reads as TGCGCCAGCAGCCAAGTTGGGGGACTAGCAGCCGGGGAGCTGTTTTTT.

As for this clone: At the DNA level, this CDR3 is encoded by other sequences in the same sample as well. This chain links TRBV15 with TRBJ1-2; a possible D gene is TRBD1 (5 bases). V dropped 3 bases and J dropped 2 bases, with 10 bases sitting between them. Germline lookup yields CDR1 LNHNV and CDR2 YYDKDF (reference sequence). The CDR3 is 14 amino acids. The CDR3 coding sequence is TGTGCCACCAGCAGGGGACGGGGGAACTATGGCTACACCTTC. This translates into CATSRGRGNYGYTF.

The chain couples TRBV30 to TRBJ1-2; D not resolved. This CDR3 region has 14 residues. The V end lost 2 bases, the J end lost 4 bases, and 14 bases lay between the germline ends. CDR1 is GTSNPN and CDR2 is SVGIG in the germline V gene (reference sequence). The CDR3 region has the DNA TGTGCCTGGAGTCCCAGGACGGGAGGCTATGGCTACACCTTC. Its translation: CAWSPRTGGYGYTF.

The genes are TRBV5-1 and TRBJ2-1; 7 positions agree with TRBD2. Trimming removed 9 bases from V and 9 bases from J; junction bases left unmatched: 15. The CDR3 contains 14 residues. Germline CDR1 SGHRS, CDR2 YFSETQ. CDR3 DNA sequence: TGCGCCACAAATACAGGACTAGAACCTAGTGAGCAGTTCTTC. Translating it yields CATNTGLEPSEQFF.

The CDR3 here is CASGGTGGFGYTF. In DNA form, the CDR3 reads TGTGCCAGCGGAGGGACAGGGGGTTTCGGCTACACCTTC. This sequence joins TRBV19 and TRBJ1-2; 11 bases are a match to TRBD1. The CDR3 totals 13 residues. V was clipped by 9 bases and J by 8 bases; unmatched bases: 8. The V gene's germline CDR1 is LNHDA and CDR2 SQIVND (reference sequence).